This TCR beta chain came from a study of shared clonotypes between healthy human individuals. In the authors' workflow: ImmunoSEQ supplied junction-only sequences lacking quality scores, so filtering was different. Clones were read by immunoSEQ multiplex PCR, and TCRdb kept only the in-frame ones, dropping some. That table gives V, J and clone size, and the DNA gave D and trimming. The sample carries 300,000 to 400,000 clones, 74% recorded once. Findings and caveats of the study: Generation probabilities of non-shared clonotypes were lower (relative to those shared by all four donors).

As for this clone: The antigen remains unidentified.

The CDR3 spans 15 residues. V gave up 10 bases and J gave up 4 bases, with 22 bases separating them. Looked up from germline, CDR1 is SGHNT and CDR2 is YYREEE (reference sequence). The rearrangement joins TRBV5-4 to TRBJ2-3, with D hard to call. The sequence came from a man under 40 in good health. The sample consisted of memory CD4+ T cells sorted from blood. Indicated subset: CD45RA-negative fraction. CDR3 amino acids: CAFPRGSRSADTQYF. CDR3 nucleotide sequence: TGTGCCTTCCCCAGAGGATCGCGGTCCGCAGATACGCAGTATTTT.